Sequencing of this TCR beta chain was carried out in a study of OX40 agonist ivuxolimab in advanced cancers. On this clone: Its antigen remains unidentified.

Sequencing used immunoSEQ multiplex PCR; TCRdb keeps in-frame clones, though not all of them. The repertoire holds roughly 8,600 clones, 85% to 90% seen once, with around 4.4% in the top ten. Findings and caveats of the study: Partial responders treated at 0.1-3.0 mg/kg exhibited clonal expansion among the lowest measured.

The junction had 4 bases not matched to a gene; V was cut back by 0 bases and J by 7 bases. Germline V CDR1 and CDR2: SGHAT, FQNNGV. The CDR3 is 15 residues long. The sequence derives from an adult with an advanced solid tumor such as melanoma, head and neck, liver or kidney cancer. Sequencing used CD4+ or CD8+ T cells sorted from blood, obtained in a trial of the OX40 agonist ivuxolimab. V usage is TRBV11-2 and J usage is TRBJ2-1; TRBD2 matches 9 bases. The CDR3 DNA reads as TGTGCCAGCAGCTTAGATAGCGGGAGTTGGAATGAGCAGTTCTTC. This encodes CASSLDSGSWNEQFF. Combining the CDR3 with reference TRBV11-2 and TRBJ2-1 gives the whole variable domain EAGVAQSPRYKIIEKRQSVAFWCNPISGHATLYWYQQILGQGPKLLIQFQNNGVVDDSQLPKDRFSAERLKGVDSTLKIQPAKLEDSAVYLCASSLDSGSWNEQFFGPGTRLTVL.